The text below deals with one TCR beta chain. Methods used by the authors: Estimated nucleated cell counts came from reference gene primer amplification. Produced via immunoSEQ multiplex PCR; TCRdb's table is partial and in-frame only. V and J calls and clone size are as listed in that table; D and trimming were resolved from the DNA. The sample has about 240,000 clones; approximately 82% are singletons. This entry belongs to a study of blood T cell repertoires in COVID-19. For the study at large: The United States, Italy and Spain provided the acute and convalescent COVID-19 samples. Sample material is recorded as cDNA or gDNA derived from T cells, B-cell-depleted T cells, or PBMCs.

This CDR3 has 16 residues. V lost 0 bases and J 5 bases, leaving 18 bases between the germline ends. The germline gives CDR1 SGHRS, CDR2 YFSETQ. Sample: peripheral blood. The clonotype comes from a woman between 18 and 30 years old with acute or convalescent COVID-19. The chain recombines TRBV5-1 with TRBJ2-7, with D possibly TRBD2 on 5 matching bases. The CDR3, as DNA: TGCGCCAGCAGCTTGGTGGCCTCCGCTAGCTTCCACGAGCAGTACTTC. This gives the protein CASSLVASASFHEQYF.